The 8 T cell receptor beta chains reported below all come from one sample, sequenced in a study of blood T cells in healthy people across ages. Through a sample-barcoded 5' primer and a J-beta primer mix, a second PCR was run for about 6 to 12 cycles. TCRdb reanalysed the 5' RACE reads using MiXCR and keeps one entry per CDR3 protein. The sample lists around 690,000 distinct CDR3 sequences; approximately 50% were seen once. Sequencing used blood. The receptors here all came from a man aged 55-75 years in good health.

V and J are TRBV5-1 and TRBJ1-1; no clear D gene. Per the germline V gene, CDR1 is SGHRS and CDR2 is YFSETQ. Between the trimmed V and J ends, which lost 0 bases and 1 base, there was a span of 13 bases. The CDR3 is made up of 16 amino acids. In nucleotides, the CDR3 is TGCGCCAGCAGCTTGGAAGACATCCGGGGGAACACTGAAGCTTTCTTT. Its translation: CASSLEDIRGNTEAFF. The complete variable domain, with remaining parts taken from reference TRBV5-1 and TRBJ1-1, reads KAGVTQTPRYLIKTRGQQVTLSCSPISGHRSVSWYQQTPGQGLQFLFEYFSETQRNKGNFPGRFSGRQFSNSRSEMNVSTLELGDSALYLCASSLEDIRGNTEAFFGQGTRLTVV.

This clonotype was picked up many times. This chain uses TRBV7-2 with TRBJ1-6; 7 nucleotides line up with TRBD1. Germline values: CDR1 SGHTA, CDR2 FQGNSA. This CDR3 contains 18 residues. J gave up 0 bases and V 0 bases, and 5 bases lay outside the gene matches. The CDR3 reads CASSLALQGSSYNSPLHF. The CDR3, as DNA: TGTGCCAGCAGCTTAGCCCTACAGGGGAGCTCCTATAATTCACCCCTCCACTTT.

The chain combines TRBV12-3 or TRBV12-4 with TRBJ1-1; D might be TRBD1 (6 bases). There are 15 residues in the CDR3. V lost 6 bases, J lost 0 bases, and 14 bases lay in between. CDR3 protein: CASSPGRDMNTEAFF. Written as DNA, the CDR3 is TGTGCCAGCAGCCCAGGACGGGACATGAACACTGAAGCTTTCTTT.

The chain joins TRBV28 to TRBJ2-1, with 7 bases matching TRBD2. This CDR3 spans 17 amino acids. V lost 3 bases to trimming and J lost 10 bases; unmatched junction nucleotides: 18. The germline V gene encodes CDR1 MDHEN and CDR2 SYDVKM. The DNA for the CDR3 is TGTGCCAGCAGTTTCACACACGGACCGTTCTGGGAGGGGGAGCAGTTCTTC. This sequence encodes CASSFTHGPFWEGEQFF.

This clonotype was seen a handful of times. CDR3 sequence: CASSSGPTGGEQFF. The CDR3 DNA is TGTGCCAGCAGCTCCGGGCCGACAGGGGGGGAGCAGTTCTTC. The genes are TRBV11-1 and TRBJ2-1; 9 bases match TRBD1. V trimming: 4 bases; J trimming: 10 bases; junction bases outside the gene matches: 8. This CDR3 comprises 14 residues. CDR1 is SGHAT, CDR2 FQDESV, per germline (reference sequence).

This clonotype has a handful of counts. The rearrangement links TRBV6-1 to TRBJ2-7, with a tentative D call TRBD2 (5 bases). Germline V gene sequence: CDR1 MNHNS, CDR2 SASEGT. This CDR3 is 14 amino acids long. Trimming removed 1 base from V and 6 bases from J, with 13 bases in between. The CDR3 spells CASSEGQAAGEQYF. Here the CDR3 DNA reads TGTGCCAGCAGTGAAGGGCAAGCTGCGGGCGAGCAGTACTTC.

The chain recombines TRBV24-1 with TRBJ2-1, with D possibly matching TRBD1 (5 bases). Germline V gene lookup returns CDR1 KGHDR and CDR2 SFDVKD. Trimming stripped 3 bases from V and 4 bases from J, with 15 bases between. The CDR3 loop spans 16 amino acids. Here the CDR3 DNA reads TGTGCCACCAGTGATCACCCAAAAGACAGATACAATGAGCAGTTCTTC. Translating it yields CATSDHPKDRYNEQFF.

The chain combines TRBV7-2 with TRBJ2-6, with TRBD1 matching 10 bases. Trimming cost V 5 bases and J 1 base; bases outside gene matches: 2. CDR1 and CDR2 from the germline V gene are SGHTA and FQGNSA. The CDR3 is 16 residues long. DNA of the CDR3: TGTGCCAGCAGCGCGGGACAGGGGTCTGGGGCCAACGTCCTGACTTTC. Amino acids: CASSAGQGSGANVLTF.